The 30 T cell receptor beta chains reported below all come from one sample, sequenced in a study of blood T cell repertoires in COVID-19. Method: immunoSEQ multiplex PCR; TCRdb's copy keeps in-frame clones and lacks some. The table shows some 45,000 clones, with approximately 80% occurring only once. The sample comprised peripheral blood. These receptors all come from a human donor in a cohort sampled during active COVID-19.

The chain combines TRBV28 with TRBJ1-6; 10 bases fit TRBD1. The germline CDR1 and CDR2 sequences are MDHEN and SYDVKM. This CDR3 has 16 amino acids. J lost 10 bases, V lost 5 bases, and 11 bases had no gene match. For the CDR3, the DNA is TGTGCCAGCAGTACATGGACAGGGGGAGAAAGGTCACCCCTCCACTTT. Its protein product is CASSTWTGGERSPLHF.

The gene calls are TRBV5-1 and TRBJ1-1; no reliable D call. V gave up 3 bases and J gave up 1 base, with 10 bases separating them. CDR1 and CDR2 (germline): SGHRS, YFSETQ. The CDR3 consists of 14 residues. The chain's CDR3 is CASSSSDKNTEAFF. The CDR3 bases are TGCGCCAGCAGCTCCTCAGACAAGAACACTGAAGCTTTCTTT.

The V gene is TRBV10-3, the J gene TRBJ2-7, with D possibly TRBD1 on 5 matching bases. The CDR3 sequence is 13 residues long. Trimming removed 6 bases at V and 0 bases at J, with 9 bases between. Germline loops: CDR1 ENHRY, CDR2 SYGVKD. In nucleotides, the CDR3 is TGTGCCATCAGGGACACGAGCTCCTACGAGCAGTACTTC. The encoded protein is CAIRDTSSYEQYF.

The chain is built from TRBV6-5 and TRBJ2-1; maybe TRBD1 (6 bases). Per the germline V gene, CDR1 is MNHEY and CDR2 is SVGAGI. The CDR3 has 15 amino acids. Trimming pared 4 bases from V and 6 bases from J, leaving 16 bases between. The CDR3 bases are TGTGCCAGCAGTTCCCAGACAGGTTGGCGCAATGAGCAGTTCTTC. Its protein is CASSSQTGWRNEQFF.

The chain employs TRBV7-8 and TRBJ1-4, with D unclear. V was shortened by 4 bases and J by 7 bases, with 13 bases between the two germline ends. The CDR3 loop spans 14 amino acids. Germline lookup yields CDR1 SGHVS and CDR2 FQNEAQ. The CDR3 DNA is TGTGCCAGCAGCTCAACAGCTCCAGGTGAAAAACTGTTTTTT. Translation: CASSSTAPGEKLFF.

This CDR3 reads CASSRSTGAGSYNEQFF. The CDR3 DNA sequence: TGTGCCAGCAGCCGATCGACAGGGGCAGGGTCCTACAATGAGCAGTTCTTC. This chain joins TRBV14 and TRBJ2-1; 8 positions match TRBD1. CDR1 SGHDN and CDR2 FVKESK come from the germline V gene. There are 17 residues in the CDR3. V gave up 4 bases and J gave up 1 base; unmatched junction bases: 9.

This rearrangement joins TRBV5-1 to TRBJ2-1; D perhaps matches TRBD2 (6 bases). The germline V gene has CDR1 SGHRS and CDR2 YFSETQ. V was shortened by 2 bases and J by 7 bases, with 10 bases between the two germline ends. This CDR3 contains 13 residues. As DNA, the CDR3 is TGCGCCAGCAGCTTCTCGCGGGAAAATGAGCAGTTCTTC. This encodes CASSFSRENEQFF. The whole variable domain, remainder taken from reference TRBV5-1 and TRBJ2-1, is KAGVTQTPRYLIKTRGQQVTLSCSPISGHRSVSWYQQTPGQGLQFLFEYFSETQRNKGNFPGRFSGRQFSNSRSEMNVSTLELGDSALYLCASSFSRENEQFFGPGTRLTVL.

In its sample, this clone was seen a few times. This chain uses TRBV10-1 with TRBJ1-1; tentatively, D is TRBD1 (5 bases). CDR1 is WNHNN and CDR2 is SYGVQD in the germline V gene (reference sequence). The CDR3 covers 13 residues. V lost 3 bases to trimming and J lost 3 bases, with 8 bases between them. CDR3 DNA sequence: TGCGCCAGCAGTGATCAAGGGGACACTGAAGCTTTCTTT. Protein product: CASSDQGDTEAFF.

This sequence joins TRBV5-4 and TRBJ2-3, with TRBD2 identical over 10 bases. Germline-derived CDR1 and CDR2 are SGHNT and YYREEE (reference sequence). The CDR3 extends over 16 amino acids. J was trimmed by 5 bases and V by 4 bases; bases with no gene match: 10. For the CDR3, the DNA is TGTGCCAGCAGCCTCCCTAGCGGGAGTGCTGTAGATACGCAGTATTTT. Translation: CASSLPSGSAVDTQYF.

The V and J genes are TRBV7-8 and TRBJ2-7; 10 bases fit TRBD1. Germline CDR1 reads SGHVS; CDR2 reads FQNEAQ. Trimming at V came to 5 bases and at J to 3 bases, leaving 7 bases not matched to a gene. CDR3 length equals 15 residues. CDR3 bases: TGTGCCAGCAGCCCGAAGAGGACAGGGGGCTACGAGCAGTACTTC. Translated, it gives CASSPKRTGGYEQYF.

This chain connects TRBV7-9 to TRBJ2-5, with D possibly TRBD1 on 6 matching bases. V was cut by 5 bases and J by 5 bases, with 12 bases left in between. The CDR3 has 13 residues. Germline CDR1 reads SEHNR; CDR2 reads FQNEAQ (reference sequence). The CDR3 sequence is CASSLRGYETQYF. The CDR3 nucleotides read TGTGCCAGCAGCCTGAGGGGGTACGAGACCCAGTACTTC.

The J gene is TRBJ2-7, the V gene TRBV7-2; 13 bases line up with TRBD2. The CDR3 covers 15 residues. Germline lookup yields CDR1 SGHTA and CDR2 FQGNSA. Trimming cost V 3 bases and J 2 bases; bases outside gene matches: 1. This chain's CDR3 is CASSFGTSGTYEQYF. The CDR3 region has the DNA TGTGCCAGCAGCTTTGGGACTAGCGGGACCTACGAGCAGTACTTC.

The chain uses TRBV20-1 and TRBJ2-7; unclear D gene. Germline CDR1 reads DFQATT; CDR2 reads SNEGSKA (reference sequence). V was shortened by 5 bases and J by 7 bases, with 12 bases between the two germline ends. The CDR3 length is 11 residues. CDR3 loop: CSAATPTEQYF. In DNA form, the CDR3 reads TGCAGTGCTGCGACTCCCACAGAGCAGTACTTC.

The CDR3 sequence is CASSSGGEYNSPLHF. The CDR3 DNA is TGTGCCAGCAGTTCAGGGGGAGAATATAATTCACCCCTCCACTTT. The chain links TRBV27 to TRBJ1-6, with 7 bases fitting TRBD1. This CDR3 has 15 amino acids. After removal of 4 bases from V and 4 bases from J, the junction contained 4 bases not matched to a gene. Germline V gives CDR1 MNHEY, CDR2 SMNVEV (reference sequence).

This clone was seen only a few times. This chain links TRBV4-1 with TRBJ2-1; TRBD2 aligns across 7 bases. The germline gives CDR1 MGHRA, CDR2 YSYEKL. This CDR3 contains 14 residues. J gave up 5 bases and V 5 bases, and 6 bases lay outside the gene matches. CDR3 nucleotide sequence: TGCGCCAGCAGCTTAGTAGCGGGCCACAATGAGCAGTTCTTC. It is translated as CASSLVAGHNEQFF.

The V call is TRBV6-5, the J call TRBJ2-3, with 8 bases fitting TRBD2. J gave up 1 base and V 8 bases, and 8 bases lay outside the gene matches. Germline V gives CDR1 MNHEY, CDR2 SVGAGI. The CDR3 has 15 residues. CDR3 nucleotide sequence: TGTGCCAGCGGCCCGGGAGGGCGTGGCACAGATACGCAGTATTTT. Amino acids: CASGPGGRGTDTQYF.

This clone was observed a single time. The rearrangement joins TRBV14 to TRBJ2-1; TRBD2 matches 8 bases. The CDR3 sequence is 15 residues long. V shed 4 bases, J shed 0 bases, and the junction held 2 bases outside the gene matches. The germline gives CDR1 SGHDN, CDR2 FVKESK. DNA of the CDR3: TGTGCCAGCAGCCTTAGCGGGATCTCCTACAATGAGCAGTTCTTC. Its protein product is CASSLSGISYNEQFF.

The chain couples TRBV11-2 to TRBJ2-7; TRBD2 matches 14 bases. Germline V lookup: CDR1 SGHAT, CDR2 FQNNGV. V shed 5 bases and J 8 bases; nucleotides not matched to a gene: 8. The CDR3 consists of 15 residues. CDR3 region: CASSLGTSGSLKQYF. The DNA for the CDR3 is TGTGCCAGCAGCCTAGGGACTAGCGGGAGTTTGAAGCAGTACTTC. The full variable domain, with the rest looked up from reference TRBV11-2 and TRBJ2-7, is EAGVAQSPRYKIIEKRQSVAFWCNPISGHATLYWYQQILGQGPKLLIQFQNNGVVDDSQLPKDRFSAERLKGVDSTLKIQPAKLEDSAVYLCASSLGTSGSLKQYFGPGTRLTVT.

This chain connects TRBV5-1 to TRBJ1-1; TRBD1 matches at 7 bases. This CDR3 is built from 16 residues. V was pared by 2 bases and J by 2 bases, with 9 bases of the junction left unmatched. Germline-derived CDR1 and CDR2 are SGHRS and YFSETQ. DNA of the CDR3: TGCGCCAGCAGCTTATTAACCGGGACAGTCAACACTGAAGCTTTCTTT. Protein: CASSLLTGTVNTEAFF.

The chain couples TRBV9 to TRBJ2-3; D gene uncertain. Germline loops: CDR1 SGDLS, CDR2 YYNGEE. CDR3 length: 15 amino acids. Trimming cost V 0 bases and J 3 bases, with 11 bases left between them. Here the CDR3 reads CASSVARRRTDTQYF. CDR3 nucleotides: TGTGCCAGCAGCGTAGCTAGAAGGCGGACAGATACGCAGTATTTT. The whole variable domain, remainder taken from reference TRBV9 and TRBJ2-3, is DSGVTQTPKHLITATGQRVTLRCSPRSGDLSVYWYQQSLDQGLQFLIQYYNGEERAKGNILERFSAQQFPDLHSELNLSSLELGDSALYFCASSVARRRTDTQYFGPGTRLTVL.

This chain joins TRBV9 and TRBJ1-2; maybe TRBD1 (6 bases). Germline CDR1 SGDLS, CDR2 YYNGEE. The CDR3 is 16 amino acids. V gave up 4 bases and J gave up 3 bases, with 19 bases separating them. DNA for the CDR3: TGTGCCAGCAGCCAAGGGGGGGCAGTACAGGACTATGGCTACACCTTC. Translation gives CASSQGGAVQDYGYTF.

The chain joins TRBV7-9 to TRBJ2-7; D is perhaps TRBD2 (6 bases). The V and J ends lost 5 bases and 4 bases respectively, with 9 bases between them. CDR3 length: 12 amino acids. Germline V CDR1 and CDR2: SEHNR, FQNEAQ (reference sequence). The CDR3 region is CASSPGGYEQYF. For the CDR3, the DNA is TGTGCCAGCAGCCCTGGGGGGTACGAGCAGTACTTC.

V is TRBV12-3 or TRBV12-4 and J is TRBJ1-4; the D is unclear. This CDR3 is 13 amino acids long. V gave up 5 bases and J gave up 6 bases, with 10 bases separating them. The CDR3 region is CASSHGTDEKLFF. CDR3 DNA: TGTGCCAGCAGTCATGGAACAGATGAAAAACTGTTTTTT.

The chain uses TRBV19 and TRBJ2-3; tentatively, D is TRBD2 (5 bases). Trimming took 2 bases from V and 4 from J, leaving 7 bases between them. Germline CDR1 LNHDA, CDR2 SQIVND (reference sequence). This CDR3 comprises 13 residues. Written as DNA, the CDR3 is TGTGCCAGTAGTATAAATAGCGCAGATACGCAGTATTTT. Encoded protein: CASSINSADTQYF.

This chain links TRBV27 with TRBJ1-2; 7 nucleotides line up with TRBD1. The CDR3 is 16 residues long. Germline V gene data show CDR1 as MNHEY and CDR2 as SMNVEV (reference sequence). The J segment lost 4 bases and the V segment lost 5 bases, leaving 13 bases of the junction unmatched. CDR3 sequence reads: CASSRTRQGNFYGYTF. The DNA for the CDR3 is TGTGCCAGCAGTCGAACCAGACAGGGAAACTTCTATGGCTACACCTTC.

The chain joins TRBV18 to TRBJ1-5, with D possibly matching TRBD1 (6 bases). Germline CDR1 KGHSH, CDR2 LQKENI. Trimming removed 2 bases at V and 6 bases at J, with 8 bases between. The CDR3 length is 13 residues. The DNA of the CDR3 is TGTGCCAGCTCACCAGTCAGGGGTCAGCCCCAGCATTTT. Translation gives CASSPVRGQPQHF.

The V and J genes are TRBV7-8 and TRBJ1-2, with 10 bases fitting TRBD1. The length of the CDR3 is 16 residues. Germline V gene sequence: CDR1 SGHVS, CDR2 FQNEAQ. With 5 bases clipped from V and 3 bases from J, the junction kept 9 bases outside the gene matches. Written as DNA, the CDR3 is TGTGCCAGCAGCCACGACAGGGGGCAGGATCACTATGGCTACACCTTC. Translating it yields CASSHDRGQDHYGYTF.

This chain links TRBV7-2 with TRBJ2-2; 10 nucleotides agree with TRBD2. This CDR3 comprises 16 residues. Germline CDR1 reads SGHTA; CDR2 reads FQGNSA. Unmatched junction bases numbered 7, after V lost 8 bases and J lost 1 base. This chain's CDR3 is CASGVAGGENTGELFF. The DNA of the CDR3 is TGTGCCAGCGGGGTAGCGGGAGGAGAGAACACCGGGGAGCTGTTTTTT.

V and J are TRBV5-6 and TRBJ1-2; 7 bases align to TRBD1. The CDR3 consists of 19 residues. Germline V lookup: CDR1 SGHDT, CDR2 YYEEEE. The V and J ends lost 4 bases and 0 bases, in that order; junction bases with no gene match: 18. The DNA of the CDR3 is TGTGCCAGCAGCCCCCGTAGGGGGGCAGGGGGGCTAGCTAACTATGGCTACACCTTC. Residues: CASSPRRGAGGLANYGYTF.

V gene TRBV11-3 combines with J gene TRBJ1-1, with 8 bases identical to TRBD1. This CDR3 has 15 residues. The germline V gene has CDR1 SGHNT and CDR2 YENEEA. J lost 3 bases, V lost 5 bases, and 8 bases had no gene match. Written as DNA, the CDR3 is TGTGCCAGCAGCCCAAGACAGGGGAGGGACACTGAAGCTTTCTTT. It codes for CASSPRQGRDTEAFF.